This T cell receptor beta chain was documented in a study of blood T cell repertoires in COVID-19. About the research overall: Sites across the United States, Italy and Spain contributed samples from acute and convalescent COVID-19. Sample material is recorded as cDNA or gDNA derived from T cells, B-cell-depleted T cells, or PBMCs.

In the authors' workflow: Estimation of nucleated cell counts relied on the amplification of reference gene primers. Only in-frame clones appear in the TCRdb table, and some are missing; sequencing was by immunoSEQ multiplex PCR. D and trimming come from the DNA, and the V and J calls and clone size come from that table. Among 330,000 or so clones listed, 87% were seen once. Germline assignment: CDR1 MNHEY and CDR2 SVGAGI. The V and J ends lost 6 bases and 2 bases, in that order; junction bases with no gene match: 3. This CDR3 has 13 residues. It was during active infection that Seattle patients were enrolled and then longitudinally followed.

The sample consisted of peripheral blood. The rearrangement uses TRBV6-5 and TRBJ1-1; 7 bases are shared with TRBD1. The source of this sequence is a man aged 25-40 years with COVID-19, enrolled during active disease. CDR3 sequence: CASRDRSNTEAFF. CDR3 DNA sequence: TGTGCCAGCAGGGACAGGAGTAACACTGAAGCTTTCTTT.